These 15 T cell receptor beta chains came from one sample sequenced in a study of shared clonotypes between healthy human individuals. The repertoire was sequenced with immunoSEQ multiplex PCR; TCRdb's copy has only in-frame clones and lacks some. The sample consists of over a million clones, about four fifths of them appearing once. Sample: memory CD4+ T cells from PBMCs. Subset reported: CD45RA-negative fraction. Receptor source: a man younger than 35 in good health. Some clones in this sample may be carry-over from other donors' samples.

The chain uses TRBV7-2 and TRBJ2-7; weak D call: TRBD2 (5 bases). This CDR3 has 15 residues. Germline values: CDR1 SGHTA, CDR2 FQGNSA. The V gene lost 1 base and the J gene lost 0 bases, with 10 bases spanning the gap. The CDR3 spells CASSLGGALSYEQYF. The CDR3 DNA reads TGTGCCAGCAGCTTAGGGGGAGCCCTCTCCTACGAGCAGTACTTC.

On this clone itself: The junction and the germline gene differ at one end; a read error may be behind it. Here the CDR3 reads CASSPQGGSGVPHF. CDR3 in DNA: TGTGCCAGCAGCCCCCAGGGGGGGAGCGGGGTCCCTCACTTC. V usage is TRBV7-2 and J usage is TRBJ2-7; D is possibly TRBD1 or TRBD2 (7 bases each). The CDR3 length is 14 residues. Germline loops: CDR1 SGHTA, CDR2 FQGNSA.

The V gene is TRBV15, the J gene TRBJ2-5; 7 bases fit TRBD2. V shed 5 bases, J shed 5 bases, and the junction held 5 bases outside the gene matches. CDR3 size: 13 residues. Germline CDR1 is LNHNV and CDR2 is YYDKDF (reference sequence). In DNA, the CDR3 is TGTGCCACCAGCGGCGGGAGATTTGAGACCCAGTACTTC. This codes for CATSGGRFETQYF.

Points on this clone: This could be a read error, since a much larger clone is one nucleotide away. The chain recombines TRBV4-2 with TRBJ2-2; D is possibly TRBD2 (5 bases). CDR1 and CDR2 (germline): LGHNA, YNFKEQ. The CDR3 has 15 residues. The V end lost 5 bases, the J end lost 1 base, and 11 bases lay between the germline ends. CDR3 amino acids: CASSCRTGNTGELFF. DNA for the CDR3: TGTGCCAGCAGCTGCCGGACTGGGAACACCGGGGAGCTGTTTTTT.

This chain uses TRBV19 with TRBJ2-5; D remains ambiguous. CDR1 and CDR2 (germline): LNHDA, SQIVND (reference sequence). Trimming left V 8 bases short and J 8 bases short, with 15 bases between. CDR3 length equals 12 residues. As DNA, the CDR3 is TGTGCCAGTTCAAGACCCACCGGCACCCAGTACTTC. It is translated as CASSRPTGTQYF.

The chain is built from TRBV7-9 and TRBJ2-2, with D possibly TRBD2 on 6 matching bases. CDR1 SEHNR and CDR2 FQNEAQ come from the germline V gene (reference sequence). This CDR3 has 17 residues. Trimming shortened V by 5 bases and J by 5 bases, and 21 bases separated the two germline ends. DNA for the CDR3: TGTGCCAGCAGCCCACGATCGACGGGAGTAGCAACCGGGGAGCTGTTTTTT. Translating it yields CASSPRSTGVATGELFF.

The V and J genes are TRBV11-2 and TRBJ2-2; D remains unclear. V lost 1 base and J 2 bases, leaving 5 bases between the germline ends. CDR3 size: 14 residues. Germline values: CDR1 SGHAT, CDR2 FQNNGV. In DNA form, the CDR3 reads TGTGCCAGCAGCTTAGGGACCAACACCGGGGAGCTGTTTTTT. Amino acids: CASSLGTNTGELFF. Variable domain in full (rest from reference TRBV11-2 and TRBJ2-2): EAGVAQSPRYKIIEKRQSVAFWCNPISGHATLYWYQQILGQGPKLLIQFQNNGVVDDSQLPKDRFSAERLKGVDSTLKIQPAKLEDSAVYLCASSLGTNTGELFFGEGSRLTVL.

V and J are TRBV7-9 and TRBJ2-1; 8 positions match TRBD2. The J segment lost 8 bases and the V segment lost 1 base, leaving 13 bases of the junction unmatched. This CDR3 is 17 amino acids long. Looked up from germline, CDR1 is SEHNR and CDR2 is FQNEAQ (reference sequence). Written as DNA, the CDR3 is TGTGCCAGCAGCTTAGGGGTGCCCGGGACTAGTAATCATGAGCAGTTCTTC. Its translation is CASSLGVPGTSNHEQFF.

J is TRBJ2-7 and V is TRBV5-1; a possible D gene is TRBD2 (5 bases). Trimming took 0 bases from V and 3 from J, leaving 13 bases between them. The CDR3 spans 15 residues. Per the germline V gene, CDR1 is SGHRS and CDR2 is YFSETQ. The CDR3 DNA is TGCGCCAGCAGCTTGGGGACTTCTAACTACTACGAGCAGTACTTC. It is translated as CASSLGTSNYYEQYF.

This chain joins TRBV11-3 and TRBJ2-1, with D uncertain. V was pared by 5 bases and J by 10 bases, with 15 bases between. CDR3 size: 13 residues. Germline V gene sequence: CDR1 SGHNT, CDR2 YENEEA. CDR3 sequence reads: CASSAFTNSEQFF. The CDR3 DNA follows: TGTGCCAGCAGCGCCTTTACAAACTCCGAGCAGTTCTTC. Complete variable domain (other parts from reference TRBV11-3 and TRBJ2-1): EAGVVQSPRYKIIEKKQPVAFWCNPISGHNTLYWYLQNLGQGPELLIRYENEEAVDDSQLPKDRFSAERLKGVDSTLKIQPAELGDSAVYLCASSAFTNSEQFFGPGTRLTVL.

Regarding this clone: A junction end diverges from the germline sequence, so it may reflect a read error. This chain links TRBV5-1 with TRBJ2-1, with D tentatively TRBD1 or TRBD2 (5 bases each). Germline V gene lookup returns CDR1 SGHRS and CDR2 YFSETQ. This CDR3 contains 16 residues. The CDR3 DNA follows: TGCGCCAGCAACTTGTCCCCCCGGGACCCAGGGAATGAGCAGTTCTTC. Amino acids: CASNLSPRDPGNEQFF.

The genes are TRBV5-1 and TRBJ2-3; 12 positions match TRBD2. CDR3 size: 16 residues. Unmatched junction bases numbered 5, after V lost 0 bases and J lost 6 bases. Germline CDR1 reads SGHRS; CDR2 reads YFSETQ. CDR3 region: CASSLVTSGRIDTQYF. The CDR3 DNA reads as TGCGCCAGCAGCTTGGTCACTAGCGGGAGGATCGATACGCAGTATTTT.

Points on this clone: One end of the junction does not line up with germline, which may come from a read error. The V and J genes are TRBV6-1 and TRBJ1-6; TRBD1 aligns across 9 bases. CDR3 length equals 15 residues. Looked up from germline, CDR1 is MNHNS and CDR2 is SASEGT. This CDR3 is CASGESGQGLSPLHF. The CDR3 region has the DNA TGTGCCAGCGGTGAATCGGGACAGGGCCTTTCACCCCTCCACTTT.

The V and J genes are TRBV7-8 and TRBJ2-3; TRBD1 might be the D (5 bases). The CDR3 contains 15 residues. Germline V gene lookup returns CDR1 SGHVS and CDR2 FQNEAQ. The germline V and J ends were trimmed by 4 bases and 2 bases, with 13 bases remaining between them. CDR3 nucleotide sequence: TGTGCCAGCAGCTCCTTACGACAGTACACAGATACGCAGTATTTT. Translation: CASSSLRQYTDTQYF.

V usage is TRBV28 and J usage is TRBJ1-1, with D possibly being TRBD1 (5 bases). This CDR3 spans 17 amino acids. The V and J ends lost 2 bases and 4 bases respectively, with 20 bases between them. Germline CDR1 and CDR2: MDHEN and SYDVKM. This chain's CDR3 is CASSLRGRAERGTEAFF. CDR3 sequence (DNA): TGTGCCAGCAGTTTAAGGGGTCGGGCCGAAAGAGGCACTGAAGCTTTCTTT.